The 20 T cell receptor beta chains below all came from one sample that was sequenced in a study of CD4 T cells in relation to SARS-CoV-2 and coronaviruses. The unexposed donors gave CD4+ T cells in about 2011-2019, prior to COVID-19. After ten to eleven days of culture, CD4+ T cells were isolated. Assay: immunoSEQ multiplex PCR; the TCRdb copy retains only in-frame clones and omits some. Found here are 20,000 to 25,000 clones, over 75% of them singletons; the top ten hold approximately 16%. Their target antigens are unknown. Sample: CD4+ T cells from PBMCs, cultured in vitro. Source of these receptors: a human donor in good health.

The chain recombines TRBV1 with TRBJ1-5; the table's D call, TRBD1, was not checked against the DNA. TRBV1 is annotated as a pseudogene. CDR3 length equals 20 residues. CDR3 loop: CTSSQELGHRFLYSNQPQHF. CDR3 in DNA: TGCACCAGCAGCCAAGAACTGGGCCACAGGTTTCTTTATAGCAATCAGCCCCAGCATTTT.

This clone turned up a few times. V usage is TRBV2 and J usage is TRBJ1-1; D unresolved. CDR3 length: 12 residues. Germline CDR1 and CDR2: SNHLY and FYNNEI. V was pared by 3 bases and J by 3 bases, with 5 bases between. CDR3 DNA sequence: TGTGCCAGCAGTGATGATGACACTGAAGCTTTCTTT. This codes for CASSDDDTEAFF. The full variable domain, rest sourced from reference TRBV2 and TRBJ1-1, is EPEVTQTPSHQVTQMGQEVILRCVPISNHLYFYWYRQILGQKVEFLVSFYNNEISEKSEIFDDQFSVERPDGSNFTLKIRSTKLEDSAMYFCASSDDDTEAFFGQGTRLTVV.

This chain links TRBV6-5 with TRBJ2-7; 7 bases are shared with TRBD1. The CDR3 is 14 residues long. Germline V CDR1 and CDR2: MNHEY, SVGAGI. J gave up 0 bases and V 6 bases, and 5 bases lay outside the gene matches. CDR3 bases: TGTGCCAGCAGGAATGACAGGGCCTCCTACGAGCAGTACTTC. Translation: CASRNDRASYEQYF.

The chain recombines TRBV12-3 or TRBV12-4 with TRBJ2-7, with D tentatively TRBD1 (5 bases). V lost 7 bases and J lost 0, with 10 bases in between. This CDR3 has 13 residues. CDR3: CASTKDTSYEQYF. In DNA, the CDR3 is TGTGCCAGCACTAAGGACACCTCCTACGAGCAGTACTTC.

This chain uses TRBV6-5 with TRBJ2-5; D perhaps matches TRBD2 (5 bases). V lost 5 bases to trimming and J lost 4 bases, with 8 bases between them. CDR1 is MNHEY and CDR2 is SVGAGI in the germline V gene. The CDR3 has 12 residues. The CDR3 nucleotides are TGTGCCAGCAGTCGGGCGGGAGAGACCCAGTACTTC. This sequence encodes CASSRAGETQYF.

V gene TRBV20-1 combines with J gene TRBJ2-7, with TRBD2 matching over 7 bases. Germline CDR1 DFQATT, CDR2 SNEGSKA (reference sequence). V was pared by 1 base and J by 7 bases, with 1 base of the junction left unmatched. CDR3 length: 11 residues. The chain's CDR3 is CSARGEGEQYF. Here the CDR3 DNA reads TGCAGTGCTAGAGGGGAGGGGGAGCAGTACTTC.

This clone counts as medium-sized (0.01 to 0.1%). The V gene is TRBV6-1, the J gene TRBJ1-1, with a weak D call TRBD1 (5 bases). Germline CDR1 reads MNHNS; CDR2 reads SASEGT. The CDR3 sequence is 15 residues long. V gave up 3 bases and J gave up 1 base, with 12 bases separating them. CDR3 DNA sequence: TGTGCCAGCAGTGATCGGGGTCAGGGGAACACTGAAGCTTTCTTT. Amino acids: CASSDRGQGNTEAFF.

The CDR3 sequence is CASSSSLGSEAFF. CDR3 nucleotide sequence: TGTGCCAGCAGCTCATCGCTGGGCTCTGAAGCTTTCTTT. The chain couples TRBV5-4 to TRBJ1-1; D gene unclear. The CDR3 loop spans 13 amino acids. Deletions cut 3 bases from V and 6 bases from J, with 12 bases between. CDR1 and CDR2 from the germline V gene are SGHNT and YYREEE (reference sequence).

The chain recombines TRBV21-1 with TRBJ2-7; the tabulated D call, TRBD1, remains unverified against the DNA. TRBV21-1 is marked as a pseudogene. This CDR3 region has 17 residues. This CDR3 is CASSKGRYQGVSYEQYF. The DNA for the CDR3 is TGTGCCAGCAGCAAAGGAAGGTATCAGGGGGTCTCCTACGAGCAGTACTTC.

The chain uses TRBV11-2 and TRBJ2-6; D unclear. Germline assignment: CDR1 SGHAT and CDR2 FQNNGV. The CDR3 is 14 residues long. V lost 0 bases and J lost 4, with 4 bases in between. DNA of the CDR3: TGTGCCAGCAGCTTAGATTCAGGGGCCAACGTCCTGACTTTC. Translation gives CASSLDSGANVLTF.

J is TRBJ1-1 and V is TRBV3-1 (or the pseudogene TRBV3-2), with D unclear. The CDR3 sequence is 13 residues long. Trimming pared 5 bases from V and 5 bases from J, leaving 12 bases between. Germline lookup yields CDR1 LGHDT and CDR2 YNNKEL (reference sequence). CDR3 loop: CASSYYGETEAFF. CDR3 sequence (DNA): TGTGCCAGCAGCTACTACGGCGAAACTGAAGCTTTCTTT.

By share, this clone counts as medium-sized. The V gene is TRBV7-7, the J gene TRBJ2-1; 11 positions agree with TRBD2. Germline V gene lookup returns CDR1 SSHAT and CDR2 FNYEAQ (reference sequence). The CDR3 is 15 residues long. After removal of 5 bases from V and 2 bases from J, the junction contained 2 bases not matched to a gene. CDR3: CASSEGLAAYNEQFF. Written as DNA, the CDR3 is TGTGCCAGCAGCGAGGGACTAGCGGCCTACAATGAGCAGTTCTTC.

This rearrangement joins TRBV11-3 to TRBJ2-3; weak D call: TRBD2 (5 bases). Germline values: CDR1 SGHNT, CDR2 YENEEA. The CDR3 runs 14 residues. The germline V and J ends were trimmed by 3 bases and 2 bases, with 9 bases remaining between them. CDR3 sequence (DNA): TGTGCCAGCAGCTTTAAGGGAGACACAGATACGCAGTATTTT. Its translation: CASSFKGDTDTQYF.

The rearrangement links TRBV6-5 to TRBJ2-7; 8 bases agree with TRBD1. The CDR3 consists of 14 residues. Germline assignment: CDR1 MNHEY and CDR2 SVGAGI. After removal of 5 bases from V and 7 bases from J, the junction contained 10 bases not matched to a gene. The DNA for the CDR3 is TGTGCCAGCAGTCGGACAGGGTTACTTCGGGAGCAGTACTTC. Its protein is CASSRTGLLREQYF.

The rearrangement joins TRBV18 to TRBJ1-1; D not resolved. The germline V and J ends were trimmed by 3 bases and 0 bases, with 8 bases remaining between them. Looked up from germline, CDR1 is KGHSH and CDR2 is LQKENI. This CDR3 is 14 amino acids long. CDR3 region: CASSPADLNTEAFF. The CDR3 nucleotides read TGTGCCAGCTCACCTGCAGACTTGAACACTGAAGCTTTCTTT.

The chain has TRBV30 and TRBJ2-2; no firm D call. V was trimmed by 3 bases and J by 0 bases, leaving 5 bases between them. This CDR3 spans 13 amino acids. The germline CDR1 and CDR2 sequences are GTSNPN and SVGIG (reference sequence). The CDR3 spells CAWSLTNTGELFF. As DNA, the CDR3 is TGTGCCTGGAGCTTAACGAACACCGGGGAGCTGTTTTTT.

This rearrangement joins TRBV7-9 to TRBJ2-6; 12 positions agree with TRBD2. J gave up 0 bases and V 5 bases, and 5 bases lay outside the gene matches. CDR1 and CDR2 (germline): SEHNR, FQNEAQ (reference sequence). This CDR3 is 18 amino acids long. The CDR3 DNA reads TGTGCCAGCAGCCATACGACTAGCGGGGGCTCTGGGGCCAACGTCCTGACTTTC. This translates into CASSHTTSGGSGANVLTF.

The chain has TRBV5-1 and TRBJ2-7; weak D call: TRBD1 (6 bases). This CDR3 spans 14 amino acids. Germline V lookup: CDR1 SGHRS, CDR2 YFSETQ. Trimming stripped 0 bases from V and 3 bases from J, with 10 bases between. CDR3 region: CASSLAGDGYEQYF. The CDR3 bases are TGCGCCAGCAGCTTGGCAGGGGATGGCTACGAGCAGTACTTC.

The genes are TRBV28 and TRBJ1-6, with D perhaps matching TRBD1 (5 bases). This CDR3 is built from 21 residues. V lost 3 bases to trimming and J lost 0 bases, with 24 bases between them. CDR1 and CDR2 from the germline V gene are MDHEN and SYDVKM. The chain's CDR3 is CASSFIVSGTDWSSYNSPLHF. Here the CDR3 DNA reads TGTGCCAGCAGTTTCATAGTCTCCGGGACCGACTGGAGCTCCTATAATTCACCCCTCCACTTT. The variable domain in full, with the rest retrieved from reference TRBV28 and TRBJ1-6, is DVKVTQSSRYLVKRTGEKVFLECVQDMDHENMFWYRQDPGLGLRLIYFSYDVKMKEKGDIPEGYSVSREKKERFSLILESASTNQTSMYLCASSFIVSGTDWSSYNSPLHFGNGTRLTVT.

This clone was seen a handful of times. CDR3 nucleotides: TGTGCCAGCAGCGTAGAGGCAGGCCGGGGCTACACCTTC. Its protein is CASSVEAGRGYTF. The rearrangement links TRBV9 to TRBJ1-2; D call uncertain. Germline V gene data show CDR1 as SGDLS and CDR2 as YYNGEE. Trimming removed 0 bases from V and 8 bases from J, with 11 bases in between. This CDR3 is 13 amino acids long.